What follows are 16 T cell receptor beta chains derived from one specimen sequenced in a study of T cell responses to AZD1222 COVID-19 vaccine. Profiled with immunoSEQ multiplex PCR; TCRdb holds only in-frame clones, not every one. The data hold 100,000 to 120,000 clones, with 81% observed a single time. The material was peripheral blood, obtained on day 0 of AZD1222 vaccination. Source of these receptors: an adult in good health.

In DNA form, the CDR3 reads TGTGCCAGCAGTTCCCCCGGGACAGGGGTTTACGAGCAGTACTTC. It translates to CASSSPGTGVYEQYF. The chain is built from TRBV6-5 and TRBJ2-7, with 10 bases identical to TRBD1. The CDR3 consists of 15 residues. V shed 4 bases and J 4 bases; nucleotides not matched to a gene: 7. Per germline, CDR1 MNHEY and CDR2 SVGAGI.

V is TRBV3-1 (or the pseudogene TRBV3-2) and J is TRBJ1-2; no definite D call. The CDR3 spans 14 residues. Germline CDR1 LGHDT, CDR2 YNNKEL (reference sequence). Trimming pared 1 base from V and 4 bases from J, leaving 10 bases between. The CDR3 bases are TGTGCCAGCAGCCAAGTGTCTCCGGGCTATGGCTACACCTTC. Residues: CASSQVSPGYGYTF.

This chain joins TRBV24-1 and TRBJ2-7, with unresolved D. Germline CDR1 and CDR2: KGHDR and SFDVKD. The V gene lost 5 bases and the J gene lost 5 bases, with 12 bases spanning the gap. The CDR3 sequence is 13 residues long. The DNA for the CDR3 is TGTGCCACCAGTGGCTCCTCTGGGGACGAGCAGTACTTC. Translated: CATSGSSGDEQYF.

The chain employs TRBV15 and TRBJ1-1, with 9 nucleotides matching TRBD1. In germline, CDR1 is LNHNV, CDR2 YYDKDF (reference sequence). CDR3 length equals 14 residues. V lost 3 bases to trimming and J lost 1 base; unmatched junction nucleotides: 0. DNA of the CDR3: TGTGCCACCAGCAGGACAGGGGGGAACACTGAAGCTTTCTTT. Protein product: CATSRTGGNTEAFF.

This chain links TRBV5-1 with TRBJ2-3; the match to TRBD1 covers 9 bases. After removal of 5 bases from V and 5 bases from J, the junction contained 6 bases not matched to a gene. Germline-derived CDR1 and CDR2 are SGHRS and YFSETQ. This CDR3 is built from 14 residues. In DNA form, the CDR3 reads TGCGCCAGCAGACCGGACAGGGGTAAAGATACGCAGTATTTT. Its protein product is CASRPDRGKDTQYF.

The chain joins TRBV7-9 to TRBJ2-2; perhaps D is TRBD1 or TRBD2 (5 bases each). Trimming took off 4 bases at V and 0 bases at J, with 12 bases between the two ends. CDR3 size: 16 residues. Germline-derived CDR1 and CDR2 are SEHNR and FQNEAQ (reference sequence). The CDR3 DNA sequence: TGTGCCAGCAGCTCCTCCGGGACCGCGAACACCGGGGAGCTGTTTTTT. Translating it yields CASSSSGTANTGELFF.

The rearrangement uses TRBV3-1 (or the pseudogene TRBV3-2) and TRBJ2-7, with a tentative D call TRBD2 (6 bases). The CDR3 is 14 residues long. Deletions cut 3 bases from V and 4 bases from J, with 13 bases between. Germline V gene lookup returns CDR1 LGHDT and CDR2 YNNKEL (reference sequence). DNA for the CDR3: TGTGCCAGCAGCCAGAGTAGCGGAGTATACGAGCAGTACTTC. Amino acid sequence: CASSQSSGVYEQYF.

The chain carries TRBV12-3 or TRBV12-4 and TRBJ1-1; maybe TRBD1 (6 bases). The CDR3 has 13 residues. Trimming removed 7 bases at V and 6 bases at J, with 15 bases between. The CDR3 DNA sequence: TGTGCCAGCACCGAACAGGGTAGGCCTGAAGCTTTCTTT. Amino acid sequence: CASTEQGRPEAFF.

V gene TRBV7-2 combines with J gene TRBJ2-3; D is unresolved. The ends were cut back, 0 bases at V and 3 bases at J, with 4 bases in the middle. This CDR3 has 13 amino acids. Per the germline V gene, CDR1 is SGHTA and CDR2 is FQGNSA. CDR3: CASSLASTDTQYF. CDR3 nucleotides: TGTGCCAGCAGCTTAGCTAGTACAGATACGCAGTATTTT.

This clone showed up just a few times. CDR3 nucleotide sequence: TGCAGCGCCAACAGGGCTACCTCCTACAATGAGCAGTTCTTC. This encodes CSANRATSYNEQFF. V gene TRBV29-1 combines with J gene TRBJ2-1, with D perhaps matching TRBD1 (6 bases). The CDR3 consists of 14 residues. The V end lost 7 bases, the J end lost 0 bases, and 13 bases lay between the germline ends. From germline, CDR1 is SQVTM and CDR2 ANQGSEA.

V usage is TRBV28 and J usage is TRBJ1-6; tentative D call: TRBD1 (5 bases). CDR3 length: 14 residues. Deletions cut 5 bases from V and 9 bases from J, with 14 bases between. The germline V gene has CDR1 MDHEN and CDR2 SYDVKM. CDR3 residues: CASSKGYKSSPLHF. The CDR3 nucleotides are TGTGCCAGCAGTAAGGGGTACAAGAGTTCACCCCTCCACTTT.

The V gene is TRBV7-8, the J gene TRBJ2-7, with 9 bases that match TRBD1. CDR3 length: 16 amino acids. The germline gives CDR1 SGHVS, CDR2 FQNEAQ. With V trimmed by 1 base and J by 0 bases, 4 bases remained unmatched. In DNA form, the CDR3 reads TGTGCCAGCAGCTTAGTTGGGACAGGGAACTCCTACGAGCAGTACTTC. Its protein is CASSLVGTGNSYEQYF.

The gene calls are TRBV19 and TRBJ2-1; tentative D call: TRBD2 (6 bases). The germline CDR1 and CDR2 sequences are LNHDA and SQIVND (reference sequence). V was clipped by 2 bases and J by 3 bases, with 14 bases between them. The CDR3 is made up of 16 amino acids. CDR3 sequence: CASSIFSGGVYNEQFF. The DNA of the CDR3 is TGTGCCAGTAGTATATTTAGCGGAGGGGTCTACAATGAGCAGTTCTTC. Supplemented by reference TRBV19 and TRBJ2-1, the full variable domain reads DGGITQSPKYLFRKEGQNVTLSCEQNLNHDAMYWYRQDPGQGLRLIYYSQIVNDFQKGDIAEGYSVSREKKESFPLTVTSAQKNPTAFYLCASSIFSGGVYNEQFFGPGTRLTVL.

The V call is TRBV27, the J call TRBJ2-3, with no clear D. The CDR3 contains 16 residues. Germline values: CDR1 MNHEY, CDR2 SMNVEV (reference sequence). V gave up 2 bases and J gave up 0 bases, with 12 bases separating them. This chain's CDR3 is CASSLPLPGSTDTQYF. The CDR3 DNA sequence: TGTGCCAGCAGTTTACCTCTCCCAGGAAGCACAGATACGCAGTATTTT.

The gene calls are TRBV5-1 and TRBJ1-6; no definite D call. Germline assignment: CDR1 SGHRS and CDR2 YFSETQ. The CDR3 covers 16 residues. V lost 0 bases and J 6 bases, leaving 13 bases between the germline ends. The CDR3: CASSLGVPGINSPLHF. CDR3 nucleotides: TGCGCCAGCAGCTTGGGGGTGCCGGGGATTAATTCACCCCTCCACTTT.

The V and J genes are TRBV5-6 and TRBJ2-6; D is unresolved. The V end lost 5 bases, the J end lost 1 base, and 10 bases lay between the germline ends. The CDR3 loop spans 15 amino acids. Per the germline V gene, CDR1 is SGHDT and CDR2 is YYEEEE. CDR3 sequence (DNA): TGTGCCAGCAGGAGACGGCTGTCTGGGGCCAACGTCCTGACTTTC. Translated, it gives CASRRRLSGANVLTF.